This is a list of T cell receptor beta chains from one sample in a study of T cells after yellow fever vaccination. Using its own MiXCR run on the 5' RACE reads, TCRdb lists one record per CDR3 protein. The sample consists of 360,000 or so distinct CDR3 sequences, 11% of them appearing once. The sample was PBMCs, taken on the day of the first yellow fever vaccination. These receptors were collected from a man aged 18 to 29 who received the YFV17D yellow fever vaccine. Each CDR3 is given with its conserved first and last residue. The D gene is left open where the match is weak. Only some rows state a clone size, as once, few, many or a class for expanded clones.

DNA,CDR3,V,J,size,D
TGTGCCAGCTCCCCGGACAGGGGGCTAGGCTACACCTTC,CASSPDRGLGYTF,TRBV18,TRBJ1-2,.,TRBD1
TGTGCCAGCGGCGGGCTTTTACAAGAGACCCAGTACTTC,CASGGLLQETQYF,TRBV7-2,TRBJ2-5,few,.
TGCAGTGCTAGTTCGGGTGCGGGGCGTGCTGAAGCTTTCTTT,CSASSGAGRAEAFF,TRBV20-1,TRBJ1-1,.,.
TGCGCCAGCAGCTTGGGGTATAAGATGGGAGATTTCGAGACCCAGTACTTC,CASSLGYKMGDFETQYF,TRBV5-1,TRBJ2-5,.,.
TGTGCCAGCAGATTAGACGGGCGGGGGGACACTGAAGCTTTCTTT,CASRLDGRGDTEAFF,TRBV2,TRBJ1-1,few,.
TGTGCCAGCAGTTTATCGATATTGATCAATGAGCAGTTCTTC,CASSLSILINEQFF,TRBV27,TRBJ2-1,.,.
TGTGCCAGCAGGCTCGGACAGGGTACCTACGAGCAGTACTTC,CASRLGQGTYEQYF,TRBV6-1,TRBJ2-7,.,TRBD1
TGTGCCACCATGCACAAGAACACCGGGGAGCTGTTTTTT,CATMHKNTGELFF,TRBV24-1,TRBJ2-2,.,.
TGTGCCAGCAGCTTAGTTTACGCTGAAGCTTTCTTT,CASSLVYAEAFF,TRBV7-9,TRBJ1-1,many,.
TGTGCCAGCAGTTACGGCGGGGACAGGGGCTACAATGAGCAGTTCTTC,CASSYGGDRGYNEQFF,TRBV6-5,TRBJ2-1,.,TRBD1
TGTGCCAGCAGTCTGCACACTGAAGCTTTCTTT,CASSLHTEAFF,TRBV6-1,TRBJ1-1,few,.
TGTGCCAGCTCACGTCCGAACACTGAAGCTTTCTTT,CASSRPNTEAFF,TRBV18,TRBJ1-1,many,.
TGTGCCAGCAGCTTTTTAAGTGAAGCTTTCTTT,CASSFLSEAFF,TRBV5-4,TRBJ1-1,many,.
TGCGCCAGCAGCGCAGAGTGGGCAGGGGCTGGAAACACCATATATTTT,CASSAEWAGAGNTIYF,TRBV4-3,TRBJ1-3,.,.
TGTGCCAGCAGTTCGTGGGGCAGATGGGAAGCTTTCTTT,CASSSWGRWEAFF,TRBV27,TRBJ1-1,few,.
TGTGCCAGCAGTTTATATCCGGGCCTGGATGAGCAGTACTTC,CASSLYPGLDEQYF,TRBV27,TRBJ2-7,few,.
TGTGCCAGTAGTTCTTGGGCCCCAGCGGCACAAGAGACCCAGTACTTC,CASSSWAPAAQETQYF,TRBV19,TRBJ2-5,few,.
TGTGCCAGCAGTTGGGACTCTCGTGAGCAGTTCTTC,CASSWDSREQFF,TRBV5-6,TRBJ2-1,many,.
TGCGCCAGCAGCTTGGCCCAAGGAGCGAGAGTAGGGGATACGCAGTATTTT,CASSLAQGARVGDTQYF,TRBV5-1,TRBJ2-3,few,.
TGTGCCAGCAGTCGTCAGGGTGGGGTCTCTGGAAACACCATATATTTT,CASSRQGGVSGNTIYF,TRBV6-2/TRBV6-3,TRBJ1-3,.,.
TGCGCCAGCCACAATCCTGGGACTAGCGGCACCGGGGAGCTGTTTTTT,CASHNPGTSGTGELFF,TRBV5-1,TRBJ2-2,few,TRBD2
TGTGCTAGTGGTTTGGTACGGGGGGGGCCCCAGGAGACCCAGTACTTC,CASGLVRGGPQETQYF,TRBV12-5,TRBJ2-5,.,TRBD2
TGCGCCAGCAGCCAATTTAGAGGTTGGGAGACCCAGTACTTC,CASSQFRGWETQYF,TRBV4-3,TRBJ2-5,few,.
TGTGCCATCAGTTTAATGGCTTACAATGAGCAGTTCTTC,CAISLMAYNEQFF,TRBV10-3,TRBJ2-1,.,.
TGCGCCAGCAGCGGGTGGACAGGGCGGGAGCAGTACTTC,CASSGWTGREQYF,TRBV5-1,TRBJ2-7,.,TRBD1
TGTGCCAGTAGTTGGGTGGCGAACACTGAAGCTTTCTTT,CASSWVANTEAFF,TRBV19,TRBJ1-1,many,.
TGCGCCAGCAGGGGGGTGGGTCGACTAGCGGGGGCCACCGGGGAGCTGTTTTTT,CASRGVGRLAGATGELFF,TRBV10-2,TRBJ2-2,.,TRBD2
TGTGCCAGCAGCTTAGTACAGGGGGATACGCAGTATTTT,CASSLVQGDTQYF,TRBV7-8,TRBJ2-3,few,TRBD1
TGCAGTGCTACTAGCGGGGGGTCAACCTACGAGCAGTACTTC,CSATSGGSTYEQYF,TRBV20-1,TRBJ2-7,.,TRBD2
TGTGCCAGCAGCTTGACGGTTTTTTACGGGGGTACTATCACTGAAGCTTTCTTT,CASSLTVFYGGTITEAFF,TRBV11-1,TRBJ1-1,few,.
TGTGCCAGCAGCGTGGGGCCAGATACGCAGTATTTT,CASSVGPDTQYF,TRBV9,TRBJ2-3,many,.
TGCGCCAGCAGCCAAAGTCGGGAGGAAAAACTGTTTTTT,CASSQSREEKLFF,TRBV4-3,TRBJ1-4,few,.
TGTGCCACCAGTGACCCGGGGACAGATCAGCCCCAGCATTTT,CATSDPGTDQPQHF,TRBV24-1,TRBJ1-5,.,TRBD1
TGTGCCAGCAGTTTCTACGGGGGGGAGTACAATGAGCAGTTCTTC,CASSFYGGEYNEQFF,TRBV12-3/TRBV12-4,TRBJ2-1,.,TRBD2
TGTGCCAGCAGCTTAACTACAGGGGGGGGCGGCTACACCTTC,CASSLTTGGGGYTF,TRBV7-3,TRBJ1-2,few,TRBD1
TGTGCCAGCAGGGCAAAAGCTTTCTTT,CASRAKAFF,TRBV7-9,TRBJ1-1,few,.
TGTGCCAGCAGCTTAACTGGGACAGGGCCGATGAACACTGAAGCTTTCTTT,CASSLTGTGPMNTEAFF,TRBV7-9,TRBJ1-1,few,TRBD1
TGTGCCAGCAGCCCAGACCGGGACAGGGGTTATCAGCCCCAGCATTTT,CASSPDRDRGYQPQHF,TRBV3-1,TRBJ1-5,.,TRBD1
TGTGCCAGCCTCCCCGGGGGCGGGGGGGCAGGTACGCAGTATTTT,CASLPGGGGAGTQYF,TRBV6-5,TRBJ2-3,few,TRBD2
TGTGCCAGCAGCTTCCAGCCCTCGGGCGCTTTCTTT,CASSFQPSGAFF,TRBV7-9,TRBJ1-1,many,.
TGTGCCAGCAGTGATTCTGACAGCAATGGCTACACCTTC,CASSDSDSNGYTF,TRBV6-1,TRBJ1-2,few,.
TGCGCCAGCAGCTTGGCCGTGGGGGCCGTAGGGCAAGAGACCCAGTACTTC,CASSLAVGAVGQETQYF,TRBV5-1,TRBJ2-5,.,.
TGTGCCAGCAGCTTACAGGGTTATAGTGATGAGCAGTTCTTC,CASSLQGYSDEQFF,TRBV5-4,TRBJ2-1,.,.
TGTGCCAGCAAGGGGGGGGGGGAGCAGTACTTC,CASKGGGEQYF,TRBV12-3/TRBV12-4,TRBJ2-7,.,.
TGTGCCAGCTCACCGGGCAGGGGGCCTGGAAACACCATATATTTT,CASSPGRGPGNTIYF,TRBV18,TRBJ1-3,.,TRBD1
TGCAGTGCAGGACTCGACAGGGCCGCGGGCGAGCAGTACTTC,CSAGLDRAAGEQYF,TRBV20-1,TRBJ2-7,few,TRBD1
TGCGCCAGCAGCCCCAATGGGAACAGGGGATGGAGCAATCAGCCCCAGCATTTT,CASSPNGNRGWSNQPQHF,TRBV23-1,TRBJ1-5,.,TRBD1
TGTGCCAGTAGTATAAGGAACGGCATCGGTGAGCAGTTCTTC,CASSIRNGIGEQFF,TRBV19,TRBJ2-1,.,.
TGTGCCAGCAGTATAACCTGGGGCGCAGACGGCTACACCTTC,CASSITWGADGYTF,TRBV6-5,TRBJ1-2,few,.
TGTGCCATCAGGGGACTCGATCTGACCGGGGAGCTGTTTTTT,CAIRGLDLTGELFF,TRBV10-3,TRBJ2-2,few,.
TGTGCCAGCAGCCAAGATCTTGGTTGGGGGCGATCTAATGAAAAACTGTTTTTT,CASSQDLGWGRSNEKLFF,TRBV4-2,TRBJ1-4,few,.